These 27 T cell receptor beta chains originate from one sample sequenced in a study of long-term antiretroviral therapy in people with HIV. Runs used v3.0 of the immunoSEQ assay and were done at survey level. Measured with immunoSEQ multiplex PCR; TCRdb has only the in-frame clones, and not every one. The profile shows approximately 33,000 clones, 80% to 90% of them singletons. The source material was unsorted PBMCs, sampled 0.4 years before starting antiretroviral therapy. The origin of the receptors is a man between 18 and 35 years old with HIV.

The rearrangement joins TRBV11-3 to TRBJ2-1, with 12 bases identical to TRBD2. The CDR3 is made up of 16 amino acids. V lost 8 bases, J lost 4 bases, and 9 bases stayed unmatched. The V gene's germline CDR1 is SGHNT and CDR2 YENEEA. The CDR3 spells CASGPGLAGIYNEQFF. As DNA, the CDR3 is TGTGCCAGCGGACCTGGACTAGCGGGAATTTACAATGAGCAGTTCTTC.

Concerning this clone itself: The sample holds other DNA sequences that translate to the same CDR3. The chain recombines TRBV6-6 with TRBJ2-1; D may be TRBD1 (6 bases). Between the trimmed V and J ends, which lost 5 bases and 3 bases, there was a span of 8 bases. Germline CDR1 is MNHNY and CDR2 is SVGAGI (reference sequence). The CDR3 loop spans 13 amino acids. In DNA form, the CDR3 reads TGTGCCAGCAGTACGGACAGCTACAATGAGCAGTTCTTC. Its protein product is CASSTDSYNEQFF.

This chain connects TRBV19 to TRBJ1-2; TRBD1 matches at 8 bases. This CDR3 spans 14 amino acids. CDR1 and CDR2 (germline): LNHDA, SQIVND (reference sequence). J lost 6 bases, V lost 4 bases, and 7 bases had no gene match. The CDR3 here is CASSKNQGADGYTF. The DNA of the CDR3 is TGTGCCAGTAGTAAGAACCAGGGGGCGGATGGCTACACCTTC.

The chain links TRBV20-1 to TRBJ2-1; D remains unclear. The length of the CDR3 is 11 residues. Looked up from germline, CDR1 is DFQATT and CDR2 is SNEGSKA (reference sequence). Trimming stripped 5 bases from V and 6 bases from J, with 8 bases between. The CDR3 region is CSAGPGNEQFF. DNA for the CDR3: TGCAGTGCTGGGCCGGGCAATGAGCAGTTCTTC.

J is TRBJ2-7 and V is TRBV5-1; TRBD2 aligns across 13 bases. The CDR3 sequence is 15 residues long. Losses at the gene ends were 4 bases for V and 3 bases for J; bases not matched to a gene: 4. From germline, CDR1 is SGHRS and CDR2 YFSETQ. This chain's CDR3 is CASSRGLAGFYEQYF. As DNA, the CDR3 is TGCGCCAGCAGCAGGGGACTAGCGGGGTTCTACGAGCAGTACTTC.

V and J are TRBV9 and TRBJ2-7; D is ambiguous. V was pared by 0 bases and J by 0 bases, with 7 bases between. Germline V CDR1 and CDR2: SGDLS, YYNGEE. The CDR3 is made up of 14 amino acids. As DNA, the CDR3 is TGTGCCAGCAGCGTAGGTCAGACCTCCTACGAGCAGTACTTC. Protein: CASSVGQTSYEQYF.

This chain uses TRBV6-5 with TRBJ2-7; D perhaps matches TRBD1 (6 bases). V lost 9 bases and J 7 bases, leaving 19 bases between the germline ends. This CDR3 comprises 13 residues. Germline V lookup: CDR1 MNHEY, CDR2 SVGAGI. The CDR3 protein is CASGQPPSDEQYF. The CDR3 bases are TGTGCCAGTGGACAGCCACCTTCTGATGAGCAGTACTTC.

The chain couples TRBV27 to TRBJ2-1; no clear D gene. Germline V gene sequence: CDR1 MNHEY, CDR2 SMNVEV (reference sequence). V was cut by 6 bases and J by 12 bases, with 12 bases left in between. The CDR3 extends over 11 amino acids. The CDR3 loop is CASRWARVQFF. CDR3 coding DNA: TGTGCCAGCAGGTGGGCTAGGGTGCAGTTCTTC.

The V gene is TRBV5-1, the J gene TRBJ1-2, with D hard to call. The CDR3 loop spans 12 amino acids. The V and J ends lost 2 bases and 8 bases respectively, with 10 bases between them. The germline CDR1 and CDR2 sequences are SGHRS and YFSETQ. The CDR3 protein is CASSLERSGYTF. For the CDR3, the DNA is TGCGCCAGCAGCTTAGAGAGGTCCGGCTACACCTTC.

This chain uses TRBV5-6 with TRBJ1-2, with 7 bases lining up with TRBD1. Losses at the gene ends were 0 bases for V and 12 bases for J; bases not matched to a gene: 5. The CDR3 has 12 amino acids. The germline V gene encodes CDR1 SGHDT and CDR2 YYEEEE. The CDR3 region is CASSLVQGDDTF. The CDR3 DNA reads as TGTGCCAGCAGCTTGGTCCAGGGGGACGACACCTTC.

The CDR3 protein is CASRKRRGNEQFF. For the CDR3, the DNA is TGTGCCAGCCGGAAGAGGAGGGGCAATGAGCAGTTCTTC. This rearrangement joins TRBV6-1 to TRBJ2-1, with D possibly TRBD2 on 6 matching bases. The germline V gene encodes CDR1 MNHNS and CDR2 SASEGT. Trimming cost V 8 bases and J 6 bases, with 14 bases left between them. The CDR3 is 13 residues long.

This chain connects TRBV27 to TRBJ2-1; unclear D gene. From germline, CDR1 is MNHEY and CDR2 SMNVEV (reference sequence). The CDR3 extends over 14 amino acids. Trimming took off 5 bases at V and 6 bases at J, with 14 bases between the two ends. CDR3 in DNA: TGTGCCAGCAGTAAAGAGGTCTTAGGCAATGAGCAGTTCTTC. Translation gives CASSKEVLGNEQFF.

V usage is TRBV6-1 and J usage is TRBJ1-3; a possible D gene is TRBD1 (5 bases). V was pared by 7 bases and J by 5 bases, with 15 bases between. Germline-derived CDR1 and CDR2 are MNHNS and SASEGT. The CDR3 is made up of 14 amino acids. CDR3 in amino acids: CASTLSQGRNTIYF. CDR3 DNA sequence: TGTGCCAGCACCCTAAGCCAGGGTAGAAACACCATATATTTT.

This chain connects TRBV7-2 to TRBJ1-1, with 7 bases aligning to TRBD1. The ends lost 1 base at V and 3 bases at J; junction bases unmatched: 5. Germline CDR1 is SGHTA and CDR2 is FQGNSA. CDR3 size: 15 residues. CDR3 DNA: TGTGCCAGCAGCTTAGGAGGGGGCGCCGACACTGAAGCTTTCTTT. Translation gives CASSLGGGADTEAFF.

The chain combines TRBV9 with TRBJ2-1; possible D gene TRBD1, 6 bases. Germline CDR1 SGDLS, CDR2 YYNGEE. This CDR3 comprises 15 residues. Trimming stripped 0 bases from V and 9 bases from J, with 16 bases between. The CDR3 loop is CASSVEGQTGGEQFF. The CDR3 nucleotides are TGTGCCAGCAGCGTAGAGGGACAAACAGGAGGTGAGCAGTTCTTC.

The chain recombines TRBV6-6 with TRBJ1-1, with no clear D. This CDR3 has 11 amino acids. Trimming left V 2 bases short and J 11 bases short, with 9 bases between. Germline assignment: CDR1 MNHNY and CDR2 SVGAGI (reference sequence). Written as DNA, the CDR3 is TGTGCCAGCAGTTACACGGCGGAGGCTTTCTTT. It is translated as CASSYTAEAFF.

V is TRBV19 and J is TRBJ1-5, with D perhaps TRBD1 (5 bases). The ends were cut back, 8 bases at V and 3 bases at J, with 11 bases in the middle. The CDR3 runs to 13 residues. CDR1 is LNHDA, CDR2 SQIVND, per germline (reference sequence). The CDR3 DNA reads TGTGCCAGTTCGACACAGGTCAATCAGCCCCAGCATTTT. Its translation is CASSTQVNQPQHF.

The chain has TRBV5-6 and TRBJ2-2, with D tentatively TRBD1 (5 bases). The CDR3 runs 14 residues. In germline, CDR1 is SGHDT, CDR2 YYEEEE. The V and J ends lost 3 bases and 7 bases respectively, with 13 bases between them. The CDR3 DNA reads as TGTGCCAGCAGCTCAGGGATTAGTGGCGGGGAGCTGTTTTTT. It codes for CASSSGISGGELFF.

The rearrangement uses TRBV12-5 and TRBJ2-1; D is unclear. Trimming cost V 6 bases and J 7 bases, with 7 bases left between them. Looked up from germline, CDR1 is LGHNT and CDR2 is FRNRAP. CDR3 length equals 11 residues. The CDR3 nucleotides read TGTGCTAGTGGGAGTACGAATGAGCAGTTCTTC. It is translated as CASGSTNEQFF.

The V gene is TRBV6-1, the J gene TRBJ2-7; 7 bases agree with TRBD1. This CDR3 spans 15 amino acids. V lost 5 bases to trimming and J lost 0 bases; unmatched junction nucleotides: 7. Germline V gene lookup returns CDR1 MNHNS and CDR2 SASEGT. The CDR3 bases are TGTGCCAGCAGTTTAACAGGGGACCACTCCTACGAGCAGTACTTC. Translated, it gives CASSLTGDHSYEQYF.

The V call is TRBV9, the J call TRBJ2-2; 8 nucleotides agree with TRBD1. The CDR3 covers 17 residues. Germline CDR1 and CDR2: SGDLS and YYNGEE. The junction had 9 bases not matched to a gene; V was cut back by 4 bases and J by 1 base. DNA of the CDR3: TGTGCCAGCAGCCACCCTCGACAGGGGAAGAACACCGGGGAGCTGTTTTTT. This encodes CASSHPRQGKNTGELFF.

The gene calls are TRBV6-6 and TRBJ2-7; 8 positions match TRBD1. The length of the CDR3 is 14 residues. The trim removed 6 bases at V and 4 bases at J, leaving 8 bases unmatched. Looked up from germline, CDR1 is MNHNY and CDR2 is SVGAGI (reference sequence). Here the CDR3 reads CASSRQGLGYEQYF. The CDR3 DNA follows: TGTGCCAGCAGCCGACAGGGGTTAGGTTACGAGCAGTACTTC.

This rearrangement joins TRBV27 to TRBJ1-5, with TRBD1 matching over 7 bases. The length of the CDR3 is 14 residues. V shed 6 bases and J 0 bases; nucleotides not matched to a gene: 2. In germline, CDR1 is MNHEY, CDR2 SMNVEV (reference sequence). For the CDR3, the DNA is TGTGCCAGCAGGCACAGGGGTAGCAATCAGCCCCAGCATTTT. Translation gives CASRHRGSNQPQHF.

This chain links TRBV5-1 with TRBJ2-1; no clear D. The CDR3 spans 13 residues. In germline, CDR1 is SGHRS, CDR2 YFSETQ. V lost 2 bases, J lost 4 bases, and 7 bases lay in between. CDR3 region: CASSLSLYNEQFF. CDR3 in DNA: TGCGCCAGCAGCTTATCGTTATACAATGAGCAGTTCTTC.

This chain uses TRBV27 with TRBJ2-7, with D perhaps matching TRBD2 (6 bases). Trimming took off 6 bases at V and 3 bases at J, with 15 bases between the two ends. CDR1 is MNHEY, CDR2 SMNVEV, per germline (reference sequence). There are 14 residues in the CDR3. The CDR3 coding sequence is TGTGCCAGCAGACCCGAAGGAGGGTTCTACGAGCAGTACTTC. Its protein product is CASRPEGGFYEQYF.

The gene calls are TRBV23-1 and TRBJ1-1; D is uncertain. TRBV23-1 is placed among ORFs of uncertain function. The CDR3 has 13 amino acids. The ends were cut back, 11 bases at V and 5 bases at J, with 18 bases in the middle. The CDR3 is CAGRAVKETEAFF. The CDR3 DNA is TGCGCCGGAAGGGCAGTTAAGGAAACTGAAGCTTTCTTT.

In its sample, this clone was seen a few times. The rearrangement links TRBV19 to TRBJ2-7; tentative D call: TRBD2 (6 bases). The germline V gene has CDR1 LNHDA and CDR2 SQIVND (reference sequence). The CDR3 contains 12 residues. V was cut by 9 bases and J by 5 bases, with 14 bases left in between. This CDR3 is CASGPGVHEQYF. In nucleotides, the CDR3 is TGTGCCAGCGGCCCGGGAGTCCACGAGCAGTACTTC.